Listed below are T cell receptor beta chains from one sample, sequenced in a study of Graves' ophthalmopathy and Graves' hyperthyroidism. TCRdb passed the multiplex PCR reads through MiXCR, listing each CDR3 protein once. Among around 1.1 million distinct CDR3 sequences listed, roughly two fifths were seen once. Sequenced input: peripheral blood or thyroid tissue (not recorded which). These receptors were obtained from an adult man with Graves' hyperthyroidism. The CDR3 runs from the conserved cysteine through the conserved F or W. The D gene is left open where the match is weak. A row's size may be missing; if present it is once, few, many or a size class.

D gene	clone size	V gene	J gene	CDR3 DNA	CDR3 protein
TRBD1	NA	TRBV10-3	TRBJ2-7	TGTGCCACCCGAGGGACAGGGGGCAGCTACGAGCAGTACTTC	CATRGTGGSYEQYF
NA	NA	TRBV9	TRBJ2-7	TGTGCCAGCAGCGTAGGGGGCAAGAAAAGCTCCTACGAGCAGTACTTC	CASSVGGKKSSYEQYF
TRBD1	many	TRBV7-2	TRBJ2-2	TGTGCCAGCAGACCTGGACAGGCGGCGACCGGGGAGCTGTTTTTT	CASRPGQAATGELFF
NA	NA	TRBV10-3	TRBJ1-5	TGTGCCATCAGTTACATAAATCAGCCCCAGCATTTT	CAISYINQPQHF
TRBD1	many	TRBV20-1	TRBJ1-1	TGCAGTGCTTCCAAAACAGGGGGCTGGACTGAAGCTTTCTTT	CSASKTGGWTEAFF
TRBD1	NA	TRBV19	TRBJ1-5	TGTGCCAGTAGTAACTCCGGGACAGGGGGTTATAGCAATCAGCCCCAGCATTTT	CASSNSGTGGYSNQPQHF
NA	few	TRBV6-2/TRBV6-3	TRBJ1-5	TGTGCCAGCAGAGAACTTCAGGGACGGAATCAGCCCCAGCATTTT	CASRELQGRNQPQHF
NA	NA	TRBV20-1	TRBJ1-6	TGCAGTGGGGGGGAGGGATCACCCCTCCACTTT	CSGGEGSPLHF
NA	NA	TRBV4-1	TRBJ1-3	TGCGCCAGCAGCCATGGGGGGCTCTCTGGAAACACCATATATTTT	CASSHGGLSGNTIYF
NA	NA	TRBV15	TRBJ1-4	TGTGCCACCAGCAGCTTCCGGACGCCGACGGAACGAAATGAAAAACTGTTTTTT	CATSSFRTPTERNEKLFF
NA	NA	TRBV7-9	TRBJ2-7	TGTGCCAGCAGCCCCTTTTCACCCCGGGCAAGGTCCTACGAGCAGTACTTC	CASSPFSPRARSYEQYF
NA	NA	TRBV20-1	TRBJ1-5	TGCAGTGCAGGAACCTACAATCAGCCCCAGCATTTT	CSAGTYNQPQHF
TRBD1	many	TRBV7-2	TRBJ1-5	TGTGCCAGCAGCGCACGGACAGGGGGAAAGCCCCAGCATTTT	CASSARTGGKPQHF
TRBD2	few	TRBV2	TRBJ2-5	TGTGCCAGCAGTGAAGGGGGACTAGCGGGAGGCCCTTGGGAGACCCAGTACTTC	CASSEGGLAGGPWETQYF
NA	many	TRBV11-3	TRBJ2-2	TGTGCCAGCAGCACGGACAGAAACACCGGGGAGCTGTTTTTT	CASSTDRNTGELFF
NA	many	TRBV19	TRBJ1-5	TGTGCCAGTAGTATTATCGAGGACTACAATCAGCCCCAGCATTTT	CASSIIEDYNQPQHF
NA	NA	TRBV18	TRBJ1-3	TGTGCCAGCTCACGGGTAACAGTCTCTGGAAACACCATATATTTT	CASSRVTVSGNTIYF
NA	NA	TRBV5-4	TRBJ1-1	TGTGCCAGCAGCTCGAAATCGGGGGGCACGGGAACTGAAGCTTTCTTT	CASSSKSGGTGTEAFF
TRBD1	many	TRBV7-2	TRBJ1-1	TGTGCCAGCAGCTACCGACAGGGCCTTGAAGCTTTCTTT	CASSYRQGLEAFF
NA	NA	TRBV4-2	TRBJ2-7	TGTGCCAGCAGCCAAGTGCAGGGGGGCGACGAGCAGTACTTC	CASSQVQGGDEQYF
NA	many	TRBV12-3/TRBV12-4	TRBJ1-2	TGTGCCAGCAGTGCTACAGGGATTAACTATGGCTACACCTTC	CASSATGINYGYTF
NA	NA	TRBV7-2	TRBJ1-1	TGTGCCAGCAGCTTAGGTGGTTGCACTGAAGCTTTCTTT	CASSLGGCTEAFF
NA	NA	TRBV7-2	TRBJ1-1	TGTGCCAGCAGCTACGCCGTTGGGGTGCACACTGAAGCTTTCTTT	CASSYAVGVHTEAFF
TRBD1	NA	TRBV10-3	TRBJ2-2	TGTGCCATCAGCTCCCGGGACAGCCAGGTGCTGTTTTTT	CAISSRDSQVLFF
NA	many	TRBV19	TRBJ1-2	TGTGCCAGTAGTATCTTTCCGGACGACTATGGCTACACCTTC	CASSIFPDDYGYTF
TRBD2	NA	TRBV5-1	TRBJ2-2	TGCGCCAGCAGCTCGATGACGGGAGGACTCACCGGGGAGCTGTTTTTT	CASSSMTGGLTGELFF
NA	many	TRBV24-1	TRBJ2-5	TGTGCCACCAGTGTGGATGAATGGGCAGAGACCCAGTACTTC	CATSVDEWAETQYF
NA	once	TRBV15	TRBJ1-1	TGTGCCACCAGCAGAAGTGGGGGCAAGAACACTGAAGCTTTCTTT	CATSRSGGKNTEAFF
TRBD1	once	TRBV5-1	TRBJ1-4	TGCGCCAGCAGCATAACCGGGACAGGCAATGAAAAACTGTTTTTT	CASSITGTGNEKLFF
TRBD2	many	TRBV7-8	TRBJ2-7	TGTGCCAGCAGCGATCGACTAGCGGGAGACCACGAGCAGTACTTC	CASSDRLAGDHEQYF
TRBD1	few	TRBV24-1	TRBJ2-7	TGTGCCACCAGTGATCCGGGACAGGGGGCCGAGCAGTACTTC	CATSDPGQGAEQYF
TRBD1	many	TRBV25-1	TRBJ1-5	TGTGCCAGCAGTGAGGGACAGGGAGGCGGCCAGCCCCAGCATTTT	CASSEGQGGGQPQHF